This entry describes one TCR beta chain. This entry is derived from a study of blood T cell repertoires in COVID-19. Study information: COVID-19 samples collected from the United States, Italy and Spain covered acute and convalescent phases. In each case, the material was cDNA or gDNA derived from T cells, B-cell-depleted T cells, or PBMCs.

V gave up 7 bases and J gave up 0 bases, with 16 bases separating them. The CDR3 contains 16 residues. Germline V CDR1 and CDR2: SGHDT, YYEEEE. Original analysis: Estimation of nucleated cell counts was performed using reference gene primer amplification. The table came from immunoSEQ multiplex PCR; TCRdb's copy has only in-frame clones and leaves some out. The V and J calls and clone size come from that table; D and trimming were worked out from the DNA. The sample records some 130,000 clones, about 90% being singletons. Sequencing input: peripheral blood. This chain joins TRBV5-6 and TRBJ1-4; unclear D gene. The receptor was isolated from a man between 45 and 60 years old with active COVID-19. CDR3 sequence: CASQPSTVATNEKLFF. CDR3 DNA: TGTGCCAGCCAACCATCAACGGTGGCAACTAATGAAAAACTGTTTTTT.